This TCR beta chain was sequenced during a study of shared clonotypes between healthy human individuals. Background on the study: Every donor yielded three CD4 naive, three CD4 memory, two CD8 naive and one CD8 memory plate. The study, taken as a whole, reports: The study drew on few donors, limiting represented genetic and exposure-history diversity. Larger estimated richness was generally seen in naive subsets than in memory subsets.

Here immunoSEQ multiplex PCR was the method, and the copy in TCRdb shows in-frame clones only, minus some. Among some 1,900,000 clones listed, less than 95% were seen once. CD45RO negativity and positive selection for CCR7 defined naive CD8 cells, a population that excluded terminally differentiated effector memory CD45RA+ cells. A note on this clone: Antigen: not known.

Germline assignment: CDR1 SGHVS and CDR2 FQNEAQ. Trimming removed 2 bases from V and 3 bases from J; junction bases left unmatched: 15. The CDR3 length is 18 residues. Sequenced input: naive CD8+ T cells sorted from blood. The chain uses TRBV7-8 and TRBJ2-7; 8 bases map to TRBD1. This receptor was taken from a man between 18 and 35 years old in good health. The CDR3 DNA follows: TGTGCCAGCAGCTTAAGAGACAGGGCAGGGGGCAATTACTACGAGCAGTACTTC. This translates into CASSLRDRAGGNYYEQYF.